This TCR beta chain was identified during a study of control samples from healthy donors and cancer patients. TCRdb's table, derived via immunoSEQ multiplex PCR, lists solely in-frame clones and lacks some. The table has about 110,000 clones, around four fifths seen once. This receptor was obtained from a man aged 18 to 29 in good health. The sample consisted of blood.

The CDR3 sequence is CASSSSDTREKLFF. DNA for the CDR3: TGTGCCAGTAGTTCGTCGGACACCCGTGAAAAACTGTTTTTT. The chain links TRBV19 to TRBJ1-4; D is possibly TRBD1 (5 bases). V was cut by 5 bases and J by 7 bases, with 14 bases left in between. Germline assignment: CDR1 LNHDA and CDR2 SQIVND (reference sequence). The CDR3 has 14 residues.